Each of the 14 T cell receptor beta chains below was sequenced from the same sample in a study of blood T cells in healthy people across ages. Primed by a sample-barcoded 5' primer and a J-beta primer mix, a second PCR proceeded for 7 to 11 cycles. MiXCR, applied by TCRdb to the 5' RACE reads, yields one record per CDR3 protein. The repertoire holds approximately 850,000 distinct CDR3 sequences, roughly 60% seen once, with approximately 21% in the top ten. The sequencing input was blood. The receptors stem from a man aged 30 to 45 in good health.

This sequence joins TRBV29-1 and TRBJ2-7; D gene ambiguous. Trimming took 1 base from V and 3 from J, leaving 7 bases between them. This CDR3 has 12 amino acids. In germline, CDR1 is SQVTM, CDR2 ANQGSEA. The CDR3 loop is CSVEVADYEQYF. In DNA form, the CDR3 reads TGCAGCGTTGAAGTTGCCGACTACGAGCAGTACTTC.

This chain uses TRBV7-2 with TRBJ1-2; D uncertain. CDR1 is SGHTA and CDR2 is FQGNSA in the germline V gene. The CDR3 length is 14 residues. V gave up 5 bases and J gave up 4 bases, with 14 bases separating them. Here the CDR3 DNA reads TGTGCCAGCAGCCCACGTACGGGTATCTATGGCTACACCTTC. It encodes CASSPRTGIYGYTF.

The chain recombines TRBV18 with TRBJ2-5, with D perhaps TRBD1 or TRBD2 (5 bases each). This CDR3 spans 20 amino acids. Germline V gene sequence: CDR1 KGHSH, CDR2 LQKENI. The ends were cut back, 1 base at V and 4 bases at J, with 28 bases in the middle. The CDR3 nucleotides are TGTGCCAGCTCACCACGTGGTCCTCAGAGGGGATTAGTGGTTGGAGAGACCCAGTACTTC. Protein sequence: CASSPRGPQRGLVVGETQYF.

This clonotype was counted a few times. V gene TRBV4-2 combines with J gene TRBJ2-7; 7 nucleotides line up with TRBD2. The V segment lost 2 bases and the J segment 4 bases; nucleotides outside the gene matches: 11. Looked up from germline, CDR1 is LGHNA and CDR2 is YNFKEQ. This CDR3 comprises 16 residues. The DNA of the CDR3 is TGTGCCAGCAGCCAAAGGGCCAGCGGGACGACTTACGAGCAGTACTTC. Its translation is CASSQRASGTTYEQYF.

This chain connects TRBV4-2 to TRBJ2-3, with 8 bases aligning to TRBD2. There are 19 residues in the CDR3. CDR1 is LGHNA, CDR2 YNFKEQ, per germline. V shed 1 base, J shed 0 bases, and the junction held 12 bases outside the gene matches. The DNA for the CDR3 is TGTGCCAGCAGCCAAGCCTTGGCACCAGCGGGGGCTAGCACAGATACGCAGTATTTT. It codes for CASSQALAPAGASTDTQYF.

This clonotype was seen only a few times. Here the CDR3 reads CASKLNSLYEQYF. The CDR3 DNA sequence: TGTGCCAGCAAACTTAATTCCCTCTACGAGCAGTACTTC. This chain connects TRBV6-1 to TRBJ2-7, with no clear D. This CDR3 is 13 amino acids long. V dropped 7 bases and J dropped 3 bases, with 13 bases sitting between them. Germline loops: CDR1 MNHNS, CDR2 SASEGT.

CDR3 nucleotides: TGTGCCATCAAGGCGACAGCGGCCTCCCTCTATGGCTACACCTTC. Translated, it gives CAIKATAASLYGYTF. The rearrangement joins TRBV10-3 to TRBJ1-2; TRBD1 is a possible D gene (5 bases). V gave up 7 bases and J gave up 4 bases, with 19 bases separating them. The germline gives CDR1 ENHRY, CDR2 SYGVKD. The CDR3 is made up of 15 amino acids.

The J gene is TRBJ2-2, the V gene TRBV5-1; no clear D. Germline V gives CDR1 SGHRS, CDR2 YFSETQ. The CDR3 length is 15 residues. Trimming took 2 bases from V and 4 from J, leaving 12 bases between them. The CDR3 reads CASSFVGPGTGELFF. In DNA, the CDR3 is TGCGCCAGCAGCTTTGTGGGCCCTGGCACCGGGGAGCTGTTTTTT.

CDR3 bases: TGCAGTGCTAGAGATGGCCACGGCGGGGATACGCAGTATTTT. Translation: CSARDGHGGDTQYF. The rearrangement links TRBV20-1 to TRBJ2-3; D possibly corresponds to TRBD2 (5 bases). The CDR3 length is 14 residues. CDR1 is DFQATT and CDR2 is SNEGSKA in the germline V gene (reference sequence). V was clipped by 0 bases and J by 6 bases, with 13 bases between them.

This clonotype occurred a few times. The chain uses TRBV20-1 and TRBJ2-7; D may be TRBD2 (6 bases). The CDR3 sequence is 13 residues long. Trimming took off 3 bases at V and 7 bases at J, with 16 bases between the two ends. Germline V lookup: CDR1 DFQATT, CDR2 SNEGSKA (reference sequence). This CDR3 is CSASKVYAGEQYF. The CDR3 DNA follows: TGCAGTGCTAGCAAGGTTTACGCGGGAGAGCAGTACTTC.

This chain links TRBV28 with TRBJ2-4; 7 positions agree with TRBD1. The germline CDR1 and CDR2 sequences are MDHEN and SYDVKM. The ends lost 6 bases at V and 6 bases at J; junction bases unmatched: 11. The CDR3 consists of 15 residues. CDR3 residues: CASSSTGVFGNIQYF. The CDR3 DNA reads as TGTGCCAGCAGCTCTACAGGGGTTTTCGGAAACATTCAGTACTTC.

The chain employs TRBV7-2 and TRBJ2-4; weak D call: TRBD2 (5 bases). The J call is in doubt because the DNA end fits TRBJ2-5 better. Germline-derived CDR1 and CDR2 are SGHTA and FQGNSA. CDR3 length: 15 residues. The chain's CDR3 is CASSFRDSLQETQYF. CDR3 coding DNA: TGTGCCAGCAGCTTCCGGGATAGCCTCCAAGAGACCCAGTACTTC.

The chain combines TRBV30 with TRBJ2-5; D ambiguous. Germline CDR1 is GTSNPN and CDR2 is SVGIG (reference sequence). Trimming shortened V by 0 bases and J by 2 bases, and 7 bases separated the two germline ends. This CDR3 comprises 13 residues. The CDR3 DNA reads TGTGCCTGGAGTGTAATCGATCAAGAGACCCAGTACTTC. Its translation: CAWSVIDQETQYF.

This clonotype was found a few times. The J gene is TRBJ2-5, the V gene TRBV20-1, with D hard to call. Matching the DNA end better, TRBJ2-7 makes the J call doubtful. Germline lookup yields CDR1 DFQATT and CDR2 SNEGSKA (reference sequence). The CDR3 has 13 amino acids. CDR3 sequence reads: CSAPPQNGHEQYF. CDR3 DNA: TGCAGTGCTCCCCCCCAGAACGGTCACGAGCAGTACTTC.